The rows below give T cell receptor beta chains drawn from one sample of a study of T cells after yellow fever vaccination. TCRdb processed the 5' RACE reads anew with MiXCR; each CDR3 protein has one entry. Altogether roughly 120,000 distinct CDR3 sequences are present, around 7.2% being singletons, with the ten largest covering roughly 3%. The starting material was CD4+ T cells sorted from PBMCs, obtained more than 35 days after the first yellow fever vaccination. The receptor source for this set is a man younger than 35 who received the YFV17D yellow fever vaccine. The CDR3 runs from the conserved cysteine through the conserved F or W. A D gene is named only where the DNA matches it firmly. Part of the rows lack a size; the others show once, few, many or a class for expanded clones.

medium-sized	TRBJ2-1	TRBV5-1	NA	TGCGCCAGCAGCTTATTGCAGGGCCTATACAATGAGCAGTTCTTC	CASSLLQGLYNEQFF
many	TRBJ1-4	TRBV20-1	NA	TGCAGTGCTAGAGGACCCTCGGAAAAACTGTTTTTT	CSARGPSEKLFF
many	TRBJ1-6	TRBV5-1	TRBD1	TGCGCCAGCAGCTCCGGGACAGGTCATAGCTCCTATAATTCACCCCTCCACTTT	CASSSGTGHSSYNSPLHF
few	TRBJ2-5	TRBV12-3/TRBV12-4	NA	TGTGCCAGTAGCCGTCCGGAAACCCAAGAGACCCAGTACTTC	CASSRPETQETQYF
NA	TRBJ1-3	TRBV3-1	NA	TGTGCCAGCAGCCAGGGGGGCGGAAACACCATATATTTT	CASSQGGGNTIYF
few	TRBJ2-5	TRBV3-1	NA	TGTGCCAGCAGCCAACCTAGTCTAGAGACCCAGTACTTC	CASSQPSLETQYF
many	TRBJ2-6	TRBV27	NA	TGTGCCAGCAGTTTAGCCAGGGGTTTTTCTGGGGCCAACGTCCTGACTTTC	CASSLARGFSGANVLTF
NA	TRBJ2-5	TRBV5-4	TRBD1	TGTGCCAGCAGTCGGGACAGGGTGATGGGGACCCAGTACTTC	CASSRDRVMGTQYF
medium-sized	TRBJ2-3	TRBV7-2	TRBD1	TGTGCCAGCAGCTTAGGACAGGGGGCAGATACGCAGTATTTT	CASSLGQGADTQYF
many	TRBJ2-3	TRBV6-1	NA	TGTGCCAGCAGTCAGCGGGCTAGCACAGATACGCAGTATTTT	CASSQRASTDTQYF
NA	TRBJ2-2	TRBV6-5	NA	TGTGCCAGCAGTTCCCTCCGGGGGGCCACCGGGGAGCTGTTTTTT	CASSSLRGATGELFF
many	TRBJ2-7	TRBV12-3/TRBV12-4	TRBD2	TGTGCCAGCAGTTTAGGGGCTAGCGGGGCCTACGAGCAGTACTTC	CASSLGASGAYEQYF
many	TRBJ2-3	TRBV4-3	NA	TGCGCCAGCAGCCAAGACCGCCTGCGTACGCAGTATTTT	CASSQDRLRTQYF
many	TRBJ2-1	TRBV7-6	NA	TGTGCCAGCAGCTCCATAAGACTAAACCATGAGCAGTTCTTC	CASSSIRLNHEQFF
many	TRBJ2-1	TRBV7-9	TRBD1	TGTGCCAGCAGCTTATTGACAGGGTTTTTCAATGAGCAGTTCTTC	CASSLLTGFFNEQFF
many	TRBJ1-1	TRBV6-2/TRBV6-3	TRBD1	TGTGCCAGCAGTTTTTCCAGGGGGCGAAACACTGAAGCTTTCTTT	CASSFSRGRNTEAFF
many	TRBJ2-5	TRBV7-2	NA	TGTGCCAGCAGCTTCCAACCTTCCCAAGAGACCCAGTACTTC	CASSFQPSQETQYF
many	TRBJ2-3	TRBV28	TRBD1	TGTGCCAGCAGCCACTCGCCGGGGACAGGGGGTCTGGATACGCAGTATTTT	CASSHSPGTGGLDTQYF
many	TRBJ2-5	TRBV6-1	NA	TGTGCCAGCAGTGTTCGATCGGCAGAGACCCAGTACTTC	CASSVRSAETQYF
many	TRBJ1-2	TRBV3-1	TRBD1	TGTGCCAGCAGCCAAGGGGTTCGCTTGAGACAGGGGTATAACTATGGCTACACCTTC	CASSQGVRLRQGYNYGYTF
NA	TRBJ1-1	TRBV3-1	NA	TGTGCCAGCAGCCAAAGTCGCAGTGAAGCTTTCTTT	CASSQSRSEAFF
many	TRBJ2-1	TRBV5-1	NA	TGCGCCAGCAGCTTGGTTGAGGTGGGAGCGAATGAGCAGTTCTTC	CASSLVEVGANEQFF
many	TRBJ2-3	TRBV5-1	TRBD2	TGCGCCAGCAGCTCATCAATAGCGGGGCCCCCAGATACGCAGTATTTT	CASSSSIAGPPDTQYF
many	TRBJ1-2	TRBV10-3	TRBD1	TGTGCCATCAGCGACAGGGGTGCTAACTATGGCTACACCTTC	CAISDRGANYGYTF
many	TRBJ2-3	TRBV5-1	TRBD2	TGCGCCAGCAGCGTCGGGGGGGCGGCAGATACGCAGTATTTT	CASSVGGAADTQYF
many	TRBJ2-5	TRBV4-2	NA	TGTGCCAGCAGCCAAGGGTCTGAGGAAGAGACCCAGTACTTC	CASSQGSEEETQYF
many	TRBJ2-1	TRBV4-1	TRBD2	TGCGCCAGCAGGGGACTAGCATCAGGGGAGCAGTTCTTC	CASRGLASGEQFF